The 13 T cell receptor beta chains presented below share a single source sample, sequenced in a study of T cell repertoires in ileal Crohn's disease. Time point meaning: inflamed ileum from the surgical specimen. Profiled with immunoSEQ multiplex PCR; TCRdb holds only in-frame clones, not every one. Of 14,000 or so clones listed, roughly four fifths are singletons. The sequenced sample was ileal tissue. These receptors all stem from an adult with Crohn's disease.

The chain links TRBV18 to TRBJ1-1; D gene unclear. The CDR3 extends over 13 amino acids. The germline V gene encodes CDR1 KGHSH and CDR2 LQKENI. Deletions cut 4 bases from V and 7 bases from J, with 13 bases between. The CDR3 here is CASSLETLSEAFF. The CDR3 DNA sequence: TGTGCCAGCTCACTGGAGACTCTCAGTGAAGCTTTCTTT.

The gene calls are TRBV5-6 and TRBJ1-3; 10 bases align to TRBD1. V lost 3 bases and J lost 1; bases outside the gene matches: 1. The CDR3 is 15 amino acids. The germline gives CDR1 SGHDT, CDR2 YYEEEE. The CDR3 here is CASSWDRGSGNTIYF. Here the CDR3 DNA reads TGTGCCAGCAGCTGGGACAGGGGTTCTGGAAACACCATATATTTT.

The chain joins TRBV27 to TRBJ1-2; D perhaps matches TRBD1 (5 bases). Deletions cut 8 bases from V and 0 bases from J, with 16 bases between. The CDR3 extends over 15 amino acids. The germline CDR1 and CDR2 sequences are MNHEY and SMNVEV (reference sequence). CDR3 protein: CASGRITGANYGYTF. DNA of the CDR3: TGTGCCAGCGGTAGGATAACAGGAGCTAACTATGGCTACACCTTC.

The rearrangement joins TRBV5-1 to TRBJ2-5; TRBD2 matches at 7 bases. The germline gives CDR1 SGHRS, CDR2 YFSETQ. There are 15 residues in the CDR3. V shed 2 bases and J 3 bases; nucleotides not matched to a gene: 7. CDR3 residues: CASSFSLGGKETQYF. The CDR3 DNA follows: TGCGCCAGCAGCTTCTCTTTGGGGGGGAAAGAGACCCAGTACTTC.

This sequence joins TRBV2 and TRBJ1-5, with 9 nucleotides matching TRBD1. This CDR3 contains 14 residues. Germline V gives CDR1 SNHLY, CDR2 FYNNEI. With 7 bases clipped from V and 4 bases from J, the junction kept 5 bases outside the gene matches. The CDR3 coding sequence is TGTGCCAGCAATAGAGGACAGGGGAATCAGCCCCAGCATTTT. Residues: CASNRGQGNQPQHF. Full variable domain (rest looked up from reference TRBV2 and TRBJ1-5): EPEVTQTPSHQVTQMGQEVILRCVPISNHLYFYWYRQILGQKVEFLVSFYNNEISEKSEIFDDQFSVERPDGSNFTLKIRSTKLEDSAMYFCASNRGQGNQPQHFGDGTRLSIL.

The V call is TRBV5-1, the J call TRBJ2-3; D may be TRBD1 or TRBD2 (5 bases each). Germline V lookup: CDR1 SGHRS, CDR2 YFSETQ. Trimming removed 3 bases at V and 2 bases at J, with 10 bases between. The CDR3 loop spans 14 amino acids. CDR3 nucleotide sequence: TGCGCCAGCAGCTGGGACCGAAACACAGATACGCAGTATTTT. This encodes CASSWDRNTDTQYF.

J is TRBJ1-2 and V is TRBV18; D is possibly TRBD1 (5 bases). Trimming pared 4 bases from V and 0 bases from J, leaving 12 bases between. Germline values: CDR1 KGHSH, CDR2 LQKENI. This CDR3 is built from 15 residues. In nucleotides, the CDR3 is TGTGCCAGCTCACTAGCTTCGGGGCCTAACTATGGCTACACCTTC. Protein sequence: CASSLASGPNYGYTF.

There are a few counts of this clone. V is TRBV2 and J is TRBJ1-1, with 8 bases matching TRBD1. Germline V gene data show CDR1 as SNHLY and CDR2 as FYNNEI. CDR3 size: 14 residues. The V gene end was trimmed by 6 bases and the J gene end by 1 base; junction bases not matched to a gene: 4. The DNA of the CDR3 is TGTGCCAGCAGCAGGACAGGGAGGAACACTGAAGCTTTCTTT. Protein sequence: CASSRTGRNTEAFF.

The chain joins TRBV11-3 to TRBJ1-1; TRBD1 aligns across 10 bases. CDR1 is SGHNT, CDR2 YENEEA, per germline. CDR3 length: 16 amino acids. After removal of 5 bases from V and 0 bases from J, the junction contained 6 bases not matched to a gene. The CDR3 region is CASSLGTGAMNTEAFF. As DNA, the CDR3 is TGTGCCAGCAGCCTTGGGACAGGGGCCATGAACACTGAAGCTTTCTTT.

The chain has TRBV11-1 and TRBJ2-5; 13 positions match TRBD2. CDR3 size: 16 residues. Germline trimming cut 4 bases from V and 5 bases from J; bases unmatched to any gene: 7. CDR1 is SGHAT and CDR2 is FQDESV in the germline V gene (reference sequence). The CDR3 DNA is TGTGCCAGCAGCTCCTGGACTAGCGGGGGAATGGAGACCCAGTACTTC. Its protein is CASSSWTSGGMETQYF.

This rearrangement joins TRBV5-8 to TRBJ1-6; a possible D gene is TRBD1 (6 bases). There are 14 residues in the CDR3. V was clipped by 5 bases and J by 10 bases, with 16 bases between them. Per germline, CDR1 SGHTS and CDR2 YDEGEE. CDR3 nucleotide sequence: TGTGCCAGCAGATCCGGGACATGGAAGTCACCCCTCCACTTT. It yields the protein CASRSGTWKSPLHF.

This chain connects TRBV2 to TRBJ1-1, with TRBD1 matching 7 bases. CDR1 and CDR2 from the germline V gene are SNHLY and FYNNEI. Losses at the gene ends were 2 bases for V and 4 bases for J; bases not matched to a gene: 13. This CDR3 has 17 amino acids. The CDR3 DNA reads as TGTGCCAGCAGTGAATTGGTGACAGGGTACAAATCCACTGAAGCTTTCTTT. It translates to CASSELVTGYKSTEAFF.

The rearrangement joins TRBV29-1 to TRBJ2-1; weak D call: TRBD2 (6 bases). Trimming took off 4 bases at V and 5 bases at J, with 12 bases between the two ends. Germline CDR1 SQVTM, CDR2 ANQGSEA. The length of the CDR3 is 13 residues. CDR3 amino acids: CSVGDLTDNEQFF. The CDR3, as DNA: TGCAGCGTTGGGGACTTGACAGACAATGAGCAGTTCTTC.